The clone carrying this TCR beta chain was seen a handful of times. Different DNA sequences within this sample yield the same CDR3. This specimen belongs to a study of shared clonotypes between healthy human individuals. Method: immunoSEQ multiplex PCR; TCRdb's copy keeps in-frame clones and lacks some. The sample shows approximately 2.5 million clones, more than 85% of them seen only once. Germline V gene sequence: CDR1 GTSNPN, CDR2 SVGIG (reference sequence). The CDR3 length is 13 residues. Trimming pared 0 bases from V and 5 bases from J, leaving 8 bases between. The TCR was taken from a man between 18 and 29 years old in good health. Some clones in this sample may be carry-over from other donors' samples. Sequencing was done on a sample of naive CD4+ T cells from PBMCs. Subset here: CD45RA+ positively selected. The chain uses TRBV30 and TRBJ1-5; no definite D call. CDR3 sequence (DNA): TGTGCCTGGAGTGTAGGAGGGTATCAGCCCCAGCATTTT. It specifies CAWSVGGYQPQHF.